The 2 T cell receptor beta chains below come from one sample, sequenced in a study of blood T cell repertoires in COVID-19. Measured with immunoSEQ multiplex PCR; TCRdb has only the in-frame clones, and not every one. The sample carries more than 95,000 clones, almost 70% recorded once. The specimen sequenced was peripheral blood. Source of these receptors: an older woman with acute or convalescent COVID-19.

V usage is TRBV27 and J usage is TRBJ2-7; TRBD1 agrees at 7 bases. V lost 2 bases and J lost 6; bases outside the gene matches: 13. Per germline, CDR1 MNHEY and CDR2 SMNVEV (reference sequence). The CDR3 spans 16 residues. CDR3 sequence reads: CASSLRRQGRLLEQYF. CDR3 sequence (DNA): TGTGCCAGCAGTTTACGGAGACAGGGAAGGCTCCTCGAGCAGTACTTC.

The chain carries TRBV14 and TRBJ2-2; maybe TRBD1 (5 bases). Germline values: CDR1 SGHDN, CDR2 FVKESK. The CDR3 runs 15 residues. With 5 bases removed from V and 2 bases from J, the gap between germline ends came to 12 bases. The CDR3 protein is CASSVWGSNTGELFF. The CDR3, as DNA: TGTGCCAGCAGCGTTTGGGGCAGCAACACCGGGGAGCTGTTTTTT.